This entry lists 12 T cell receptor beta chains sequenced from one sample in a study of T cells in Graves' hyperthyroidism and ophthalmopathy. Researchers took RNA transcripts and amplified the TCR beta CDR3 regions from them. When the TCR CDR3 underwent first-round RT-PCR, the HTBI primer set was used. TCRdb redid the calling of the multiplex PCR reads with MiXCR, one entry per CDR3 protein. The table has over 350,000 distinct CDR3 sequences, about a fifth seen once. The sequenced sample consisted of blood. Receptors were obtained from a young man with Graves' ophthalmopathy.

This clonotype was picked up a small number of times. CDR3 residues: CASSLPGNPTEAFF. In nucleotides, the CDR3 is TGTGCCAGCAGCTTACCAGGGAACCCCACTGAAGCTTTCTTT. The genes are TRBV7-9 and TRBJ1-1; perhaps TRBD1 as D (5 bases). The CDR3 is 14 amino acids. Germline CDR1 SEHNR, CDR2 FQNEAQ (reference sequence). The V end lost 2 bases, the J end lost 4 bases, and 11 bases lay between the germline ends.

This clonotype has a count of ten or more. The chain carries TRBV5-5 and TRBJ1-2; D is unclear. This CDR3 has 14 residues. The V and J ends lost 0 bases and 8 bases respectively, with 14 bases between them. The germline CDR1 and CDR2 sequences are SGHKS and YYEKEE (reference sequence). DNA of the CDR3: TGTGCCAGCAGCTTGGAGGCACCTAGGCCAGGCTACACCTTC. It is translated as CASSLEAPRPGYTF.

Ten or more counts support this clonotype. This chain connects TRBV12-3 or TRBV12-4 to TRBJ2-5, with D possibly being TRBD2 (6 bases). This CDR3 has 16 amino acids. The V and J ends lost 1 base and 1 base respectively, with 13 bases between them. The CDR3 DNA reads as TGTGCCAGCAGTTTAGGACCCCTAGCGCTCCAAGAGACCCAGTACTTC. The encoded protein is CASSLGPLALQETQYF.

This clonotype was observed at least ten times. The chain couples TRBV18 to TRBJ1-1; no clear D. V was shortened by 3 bases and J by 3 bases, with 11 bases between the two germline ends. The CDR3 has 14 amino acids. Germline CDR1 reads KGHSH; CDR2 reads LQKENI. The CDR3 loop is CASSPREGDTEAFF. The CDR3 nucleotides are TGTGCCAGCTCACCCCGGGAGGGAGACACTGAAGCTTTCTTT.

This clonotype was observed a single time. Since a much larger clone is just one base distant, this may be a read error. This chain connects TRBV5-1 to TRBJ2-5; 8 bases line up with TRBD1. The germline V gene has CDR1 SGHRS and CDR2 YFSETQ. The CDR3 is made up of 16 amino acids. Unmatched junction bases numbered 11, after V lost 5 bases and J lost 2 bases. CDR3 loop: CASRGSGRGPQETQYF. In DNA form, the CDR3 reads TGCGCCAGCAGGGGGAGTGGCAGGGGGCCACAAGAGACCCAGTACTTC.

This clonotype occurred a few times. The J gene is TRBJ2-7, the V gene TRBV5-6, with a tentative D call TRBD2 (5 bases). Germline-derived CDR1 and CDR2 are SGHDT and YYEEEE. Trimming removed 0 bases at V and 6 bases at J, with 7 bases between. This CDR3 is built from 12 residues. The CDR3 sequence is CASSLAGTEQYF. The CDR3 coding sequence is TGTGCCAGCAGCTTGGCGGGAACCGAGCAGTACTTC.

This clonotype was recorded at least ten times. The chain joins TRBV28 to TRBJ2-7; 8 bases match TRBD1. Germline loops: CDR1 MDHEN, CDR2 SYDVKM. CDR3 length equals 13 residues. J was trimmed by 1 base and V by 9 bases; bases with no gene match: 5. CDR3 protein: CASSQGASYEQYF. The DNA for the CDR3 is TGTGCCAGTAGCCAGGGGGCTTCCTACGAGCAGTACTTC.

This clonotype showed up just a few times. J is TRBJ2-1 and V is TRBV9; D gene uncertain. Germline assignment: CDR1 SGDLS and CDR2 YYNGEE. The CDR3 runs to 12 residues. The V end lost 4 bases, the J end lost 8 bases, and 10 bases lay between the germline ends. CDR3 DNA: TGTGCCAGCAGCCCAAGGAGACATGAGCAGTTCTTC. Encoded protein: CASSPRRHEQFF.

At least ten counts were recorded for this clonotype. V and J are TRBV13 and TRBJ2-5; the D gene is possibly TRBD1 (6 bases). Trimming removed 7 bases from V and 3 bases from J, with 12 bases in between. Germline V gene lookup returns CDR1 PRHDT and CDR2 FYEKMQ (reference sequence). The CDR3 covers 13 residues. The CDR3 protein is CASTQGGEETQYF. The CDR3 coding sequence is TGTGCCAGCACCCAAGGGGGAGAAGAGACCCAGTACTTC.

This clonotype was counted ten times or more. The V call is TRBV7-6, the J call TRBJ1-1; D perhaps matches TRBD1 (5 bases). V was trimmed by 6 bases and J by 1 base, leaving 12 bases between them. The CDR3 runs 14 residues. The germline V gene encodes CDR1 SGHVS and CDR2 FNYEAQ. DNA of the CDR3: TGTGCCAGCAGTTCCGGGACCGGGAACACTGAAGCTTTCTTT. It yields the protein CASSSGTGNTEAFF. The full variable domain, rest sourced from reference TRBV7-6 and TRBJ1-1, is GAGVSQSPRYKVTKRGQDVALRCDPISGHVSLYWYRQALGQGPEFLTYFNYEAQQDKSGLPNDRFSAERPEGSISTLTIQRTEQRDSAMYRCASSSGTGNTEAFFGQGTRLTVV.

The V call is TRBV12-3 or TRBV12-4, the J call TRBJ2-7, with D perhaps TRBD1 or TRBD2 (5 bases each). V was pared by 5 bases and J by 3 bases, with 17 bases between. The CDR3 runs to 15 residues. CDR3 nucleotide sequence: TGTGCCAGCAGTCCCCGGGACCTGGGGAACTACGAGCAGTACTTC. It yields the protein CASSPRDLGNYEQYF.

This clonotype was seen repeatedly, ten times or more. The V and J genes are TRBV7-8 and TRBJ1-1; D gene uncertain. The CDR3 length is 13 residues. V lost 5 bases and J 11 bases, leaving 18 bases between the germline ends. The V gene's germline CDR1 is SGHVS and CDR2 FQNEAQ. The CDR3 DNA is TGTGCCAGCAGCCCGAGTGGGTCCGAGGTCGCTTTCTTT. It encodes CASSPSGSEVAFF.